The clone carrying this TCR beta chain was picked up many times. Its target is unknown. TCRdb reprocessed the PCR reads via MiXCR and lists one record per CDR3 protein. The sample has 70,000 to 95,000 distinct CDR3 sequences; 19% are singletons. From germline, CDR1 is MNHEY and CDR2 SVGAGI. Trimming removed 0 bases at V and 1 base at J, with 12 bases between. This CDR3 has 16 amino acids. This sample was taken from a study of molecular identifiers for immune sequencing clone quantification. General observations from the study: Identical barcode-sharing TCR molecules could lead to underestimated sizes for highly expanded clones.

The sequence derives from a human donor in good health. Some libraries in this study had Jurkat cell RNA spiked in. J is TRBJ2-5 and V is TRBV6-5; D is ambiguous. Material for sequencing was naive CD8+ T cells from blood, with Jurkat cell RNA spiked in. Sample subset: FACS-sorted CD8+CD4-CCR7+CD45RA+ naive T cells. The CDR3 DNA reads as TGTGCCAGCAGTTACTCTGGCGTGGTGGTCCAAGAGACCCAGTACTTC. Its protein is CASSYSGVVVQETQYF.